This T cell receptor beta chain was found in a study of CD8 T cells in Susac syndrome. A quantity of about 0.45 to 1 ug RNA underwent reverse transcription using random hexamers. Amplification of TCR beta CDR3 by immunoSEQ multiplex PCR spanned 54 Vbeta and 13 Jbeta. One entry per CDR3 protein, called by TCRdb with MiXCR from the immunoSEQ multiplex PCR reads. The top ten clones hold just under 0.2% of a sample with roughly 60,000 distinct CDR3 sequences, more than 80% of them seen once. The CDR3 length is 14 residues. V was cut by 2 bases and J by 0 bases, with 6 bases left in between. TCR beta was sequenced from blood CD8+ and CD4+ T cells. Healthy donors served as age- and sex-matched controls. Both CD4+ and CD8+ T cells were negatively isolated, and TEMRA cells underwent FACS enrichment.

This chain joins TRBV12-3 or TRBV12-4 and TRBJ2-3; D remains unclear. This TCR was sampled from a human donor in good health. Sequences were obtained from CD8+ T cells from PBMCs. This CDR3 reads CASSLSLSTDTQYF. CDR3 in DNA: TGTGCCAGCAGTTTAAGTCTTAGCACAGATACGCAGTATTTT.